What follows describes a single TCR beta chain. Its antigen is still unknown. This sample was included in a study of CD8+ T cells in alopecia areata. Study overall: Twice daily, treated patients received 5 to 10 mg of oral tofacitinib.

Reverse transcribed after extraction, RNA yielded cDNA as the sequencing template. The table came from immunoSEQ multiplex PCR; TCRdb's copy has only in-frame clones and leaves some out. The sample yields over 95,000 clones, roughly 41% seen once. Germline V gene lookup returns CDR1 MDHEN and CDR2 SYDVKM. The CDR3 is 12 amino acids. Study results and caveats: Clonality was higher in lesional than normal scalp, especially in alopecia totalis/universalis.

The TCR was taken from a human donor with alopecia areata. Sequenced material: CD4+ T cells sorted from blood. The genes are TRBV28 and TRBJ2-5, with unresolved D. The DNA end lines up better with TRBJ2-7; the J call may be wrong. The CDR3 DNA is TGTGCCAGCAGTTTATTAGGCTACGAGCAGTACTTC. Translation gives CASSLLGYEQYF.